This TCR beta chain was recorded in a study of identical twins. Study observations and caveats: For cord blood, abundant beta clonotypes had fewer insertions, unlike memory repertoires, which showed none.

The V gene lost 5 bases and the J gene lost 8 bases, with 19 bases spanning the gap. This CDR3 contains 15 residues. Germline V CDR1 and CDR2: MDHEN, SYDVKM. There are a few counts of this clonotype. Its antigen remains unidentified. After template switching added a universal primer site, the resulting cDNA carried unique molecular identifiers. A single record per CDR3 protein comes from TCRdb applying MiXCR to the 5' RACE reads. The repertoire holds 500,000 to 650,000 distinct CDR3 sequences, with under 8.5% as singletons. Only healthy Caucasians were enrolled as donors. This sample was also put to use in a study of yellow fever vaccine responses in identical twins.

The TCR sequence derives from a woman aged 18-29 years in good health. This chain connects TRBV28 to TRBJ2-1, with D possibly TRBD2 on 5 matching bases. Sequencing was carried out using PBMCs. CDR3: CASSTRDRRFDEQFF. The CDR3 nucleotides read TGTGCCAGCAGTACCCGGGATCGAAGGTTCGATGAGCAGTTCTTC. The full variable domain, in which reference TRBV28 and TRBJ2-1 provide the parts outside the CDR3, is DVKVTQSSRYLVKRTGEKVFLECVQDMDHENMFWYRQDPGLGLRLIYFSYDVKMKEKGDIPEGYSVSREKKERFSLILESASTNQTSMYLCASSTRDRRFDEQFFGPGTRLTVL.